Sequencing of this T cell receptor beta chain was carried out in a study of T cells in Graves' hyperthyroidism and ophthalmopathy. Stable hyperthyroidism: no ophthalmopathy progression over 18 months of follow-up. Newly diagnosed patients aged 18 to 65 had hyperthyroidism of under 2 months' duration. Amplification targeted TCR beta CDR3 regions from RNA transcripts. The HTBI primer set drove a first-round RT-PCR of the TCR CDR3. Each CDR3 protein gets one entry after TCRdb re-called the multiplex PCR reads with MiXCR. The sample consists of some 460,000 distinct CDR3 sequences, 15% to 18% of them appearing once. This clonotype was seen repeatedly, ten times or more. This CDR3 region has 16 residues. Germline CDR1 and CDR2: MNHNS and SASEGT. The V end was cut by 7 bases, the J end by 3 bases, with 18 bases between.

The TCR sequence derives from a woman aged 18-29 years with Graves' hyperthyroidism. The rearrangement links TRBV6-1 to TRBJ2-2; D possibly matches TRBD1 or TRBD2 (6 bases each). The material sequenced was blood. Here the CDR3 DNA reads TGTGCCAGCACCCCCGGGGGCAGAATCTACACCGGGGAGCTGTTTTTT. This sequence encodes CASTPGGRIYTGELFF.